This T cell receptor (beta chain) was observed in a study of shared clonotypes between healthy human individuals. Deep was the level at which the assay was run. Around 32,000 T cell genomes, or 200 to 250 ng DNA, went into the sorted-subset replicate PCRs. The assay was immunoSEQ multiplex PCR, and TCRdb's table has in-frame clones only and misses some. The data hold about 2.3 million clones, with 85% to 95% observed a single time. Regarding the study as a whole: Even with large depth, rarefaction showed that sorted-subset sequencing was incomplete. Larger richness was generally estimated for naive than memory subsets.

Trimming cost V 7 bases and J 6 bases, with 12 bases left between them. The CDR3 contains 13 residues. Looked up from germline, CDR1 is SEHNR and CDR2 is FQNEAQ (reference sequence). As regards this clone: The antigen is undetermined.

The sample taken for sequencing was naive CD4+ T cells from PBMCs. The subset is: CD45RA+ positively selected. This TCR was sampled from a man aged 18-30 years in good health. Some clones in this sample may be carry-over from other donors' samples. The chain couples TRBV7-9 to TRBJ2-2, with D perhaps TRBD1 (6 bases). The CDR3 DNA sequence: TGTGCCAGCATCTCAGAGGGGGCCGGGGAGCTGTTTTTT. This encodes CASISEGAGELFF.